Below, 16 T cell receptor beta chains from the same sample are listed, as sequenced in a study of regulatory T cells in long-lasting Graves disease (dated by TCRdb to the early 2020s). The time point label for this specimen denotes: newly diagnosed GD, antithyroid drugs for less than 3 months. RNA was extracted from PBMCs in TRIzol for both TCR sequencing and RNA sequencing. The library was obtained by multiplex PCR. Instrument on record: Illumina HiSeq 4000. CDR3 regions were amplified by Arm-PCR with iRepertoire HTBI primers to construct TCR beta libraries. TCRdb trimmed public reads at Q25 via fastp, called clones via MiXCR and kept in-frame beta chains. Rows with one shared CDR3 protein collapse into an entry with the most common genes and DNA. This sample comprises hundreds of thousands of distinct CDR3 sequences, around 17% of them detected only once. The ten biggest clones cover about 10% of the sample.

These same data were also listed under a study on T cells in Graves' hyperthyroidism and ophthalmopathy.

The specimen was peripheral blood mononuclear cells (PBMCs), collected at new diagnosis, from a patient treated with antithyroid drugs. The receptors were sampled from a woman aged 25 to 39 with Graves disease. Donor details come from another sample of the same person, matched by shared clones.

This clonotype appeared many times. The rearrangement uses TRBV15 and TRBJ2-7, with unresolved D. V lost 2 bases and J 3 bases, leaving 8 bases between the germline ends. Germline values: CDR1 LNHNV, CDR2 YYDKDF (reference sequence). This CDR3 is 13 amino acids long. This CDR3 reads CATSRTVSYEQYF. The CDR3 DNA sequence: TGTGCCACCAGCAGAACTGTCAGCTACGAGCAGTACTTC.

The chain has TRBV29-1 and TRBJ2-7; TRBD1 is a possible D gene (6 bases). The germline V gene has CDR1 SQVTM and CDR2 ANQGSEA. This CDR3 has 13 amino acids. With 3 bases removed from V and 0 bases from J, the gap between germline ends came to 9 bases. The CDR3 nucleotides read TGCAGCGTTGAGACAGGAAACTCCTACGAGCAGTACTTC. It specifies CSVETGNSYEQYF.

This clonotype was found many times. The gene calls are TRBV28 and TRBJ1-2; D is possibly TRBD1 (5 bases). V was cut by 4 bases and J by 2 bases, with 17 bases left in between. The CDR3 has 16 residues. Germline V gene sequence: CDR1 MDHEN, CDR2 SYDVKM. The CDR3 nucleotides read TGTGCCAGCAGTTCCCGGGGCGACCCCCTCAACTATGGCTACACCTTC. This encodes CASSSRGDPLNYGYTF.

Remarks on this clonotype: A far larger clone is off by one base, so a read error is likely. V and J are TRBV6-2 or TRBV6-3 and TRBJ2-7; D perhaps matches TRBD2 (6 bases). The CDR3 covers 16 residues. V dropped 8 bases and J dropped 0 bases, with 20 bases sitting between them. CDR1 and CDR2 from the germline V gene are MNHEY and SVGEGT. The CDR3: CASGEVSRGSSYEQYF. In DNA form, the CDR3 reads TGTGCCAGCGGTGAAGTATCGCGGGGTAGCTCCTACGAGCAGTACTTC.

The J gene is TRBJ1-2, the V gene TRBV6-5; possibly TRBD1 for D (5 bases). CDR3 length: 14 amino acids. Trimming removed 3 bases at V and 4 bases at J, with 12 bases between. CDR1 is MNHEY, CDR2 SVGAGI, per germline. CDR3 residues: CASSYNYRSYGYTF. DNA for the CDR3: TGTGCCAGCAGTTATAATTACAGGTCCTATGGCTACACCTTC.

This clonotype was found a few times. The CDR3 sequence is CASSHPSEGEETQYF. CDR3 sequence (DNA): TGTGCCAGCTCACATCCTAGCGAAGGGGAAGAGACCCAGTACTTC. The chain couples TRBV18 to TRBJ2-5; tentatively, D is TRBD2 (6 bases). Germline V gene lookup returns CDR1 KGHSH and CDR2 LQKENI. The CDR3 runs to 15 residues. V was cut by 4 bases and J by 3 bases, with 15 bases left in between. Complete variable domain (other parts from reference TRBV18 and TRBJ2-5): NAGVMQNPRHLVRRRGQEARLRCSPMKGHSHVYWYRQLPEEGLKFMVYLQKENIIDESGMPKERFSAEFPKEGPSILRIQQVVRGDSAAYFCASSHPSEGEETQYFGPGTRLLVL.

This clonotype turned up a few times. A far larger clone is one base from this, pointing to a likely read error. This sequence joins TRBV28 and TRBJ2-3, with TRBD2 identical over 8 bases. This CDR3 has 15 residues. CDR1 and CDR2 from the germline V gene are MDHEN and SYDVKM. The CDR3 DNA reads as TGTGCCAGCAGGCCACCGGGACTAGAGGTGGGTGAGCAGTCCTTC. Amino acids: CASRPPGLEVGEQSF. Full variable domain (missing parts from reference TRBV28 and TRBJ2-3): DVKVTQSSRYLVKRTGEKVFLECVQDMDHENMFWYRQDPGLGLRLIYFSYDVKMKEKGDIPEGYSVSREKKERFSLILESASTNQTSMYLCASRPPGLEVGEQSFGPGTRLTVL.

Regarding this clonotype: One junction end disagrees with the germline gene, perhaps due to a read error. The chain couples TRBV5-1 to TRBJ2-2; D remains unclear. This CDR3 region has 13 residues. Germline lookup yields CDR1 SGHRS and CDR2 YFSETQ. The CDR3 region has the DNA TGTGCCAGCAGCCGTTACTACACCGGGGAGCTGTTTTTT. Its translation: CASSRYYTGELFF.

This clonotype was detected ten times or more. The CDR3 loop is CASSQDWGDSSRKQYF. The DNA of the CDR3 is TGCGCCAGCAGCCAAGATTGGGGGGACTCGTCTCGGAAGCAGTACTTC. The rearrangement joins TRBV4-1 to TRBJ2-7, with D possibly TRBD2 on 6 matching bases. The CDR3 runs 16 residues. The V gene lost 0 bases and the J gene lost 8 bases, with 20 bases spanning the gap. Germline assignment: CDR1 MGHRA and CDR2 YSYEKL.

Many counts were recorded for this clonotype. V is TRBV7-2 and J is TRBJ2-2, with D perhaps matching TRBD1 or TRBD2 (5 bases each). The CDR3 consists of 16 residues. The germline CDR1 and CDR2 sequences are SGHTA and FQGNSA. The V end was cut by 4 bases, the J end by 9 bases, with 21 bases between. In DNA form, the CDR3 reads TGTGCCAGCAGCTCCGGGAAAGCAGATGGGGGACGGGAGCTGTTTTTT. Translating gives CASSSGKADGGRELFF. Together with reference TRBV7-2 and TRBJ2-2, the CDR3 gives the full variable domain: GAGVSQSPSNKVTEKGKDVELRCDPISGHTALYWYRQSLGQGLEFLIYFQGNSAPDKSGLPSDRFSAERTGGSVSTLTIQRTQQEDSAVYLCASSSGKADGGRELFFGEGSRLTVL.

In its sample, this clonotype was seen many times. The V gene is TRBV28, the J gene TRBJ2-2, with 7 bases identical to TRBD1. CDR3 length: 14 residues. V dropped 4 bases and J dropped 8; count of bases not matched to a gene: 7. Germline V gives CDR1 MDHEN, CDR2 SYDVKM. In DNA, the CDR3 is TGTGCCAGCAGTTACAGGGGCGGTATAGGGGAGCTGTTTTTT. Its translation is CASSYRGGIGELFF.

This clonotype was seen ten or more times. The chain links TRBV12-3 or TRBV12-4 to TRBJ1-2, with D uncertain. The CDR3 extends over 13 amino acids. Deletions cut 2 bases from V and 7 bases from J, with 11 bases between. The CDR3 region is CASSLRRSGGYTF. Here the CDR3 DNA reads TGTGCCAGCAGTTTAAGACGCTCCGGTGGCTACACCTTC.

The CDR3 nucleotides are TGCGCCAGCAGCTTATTGTGGACCGGGGAGCTGTTTTTT. This translates into CASSLLWTGELFF. V usage is TRBV5-1 and J usage is TRBJ2-2; D remains ambiguous. Per the germline V gene, CDR1 is SGHRS and CDR2 is YFSETQ. With 2 bases removed from V and 5 bases from J, the gap between germline ends came to 7 bases. This CDR3 has 13 amino acids.

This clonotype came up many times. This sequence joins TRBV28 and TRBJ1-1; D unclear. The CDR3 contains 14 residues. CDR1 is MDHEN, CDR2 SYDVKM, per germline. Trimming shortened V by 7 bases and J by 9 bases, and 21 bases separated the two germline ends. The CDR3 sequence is CASIRSNKGNKAFF. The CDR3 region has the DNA TGTGCCAGCATACGCAGTAACAAGGGCAATAAAGCTTTCTTT. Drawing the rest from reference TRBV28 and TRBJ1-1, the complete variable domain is DVKVTQSSRYLVKRTGEKVFLECVQDMDHENMFWYRQDPGLGLRLIYFSYDVKMKEKGDIPEGYSVSREKKERFSLILESASTNQTSMYLCASIRSNKGNKAFFGQGTRLTVV.

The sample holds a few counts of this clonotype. The CDR3 region has the DNA TGTGCCAGCAGTGGACAGGGGGCTGGCACAGATACGCAGTATTTT. Encoded protein: CASSGQGAGTDTQYF. This sequence joins TRBV25-1 and TRBJ2-3, with 10 bases matching TRBD1. Germline V lookup: CDR1 MGHDK, CDR2 SYGVNS. V was clipped by 4 bases and J by 1 base; unmatched bases: 2. The CDR3 length is 15 residues.

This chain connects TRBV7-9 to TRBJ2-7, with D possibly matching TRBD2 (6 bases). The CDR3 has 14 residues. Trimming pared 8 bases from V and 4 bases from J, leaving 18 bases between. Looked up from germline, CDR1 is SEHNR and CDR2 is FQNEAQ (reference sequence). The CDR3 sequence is CASGLVAGTYEQYF. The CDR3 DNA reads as TGTGCCAGCGGTTTGGTTGCGGGAACGTACGAGCAGTACTTC.